This T cell receptor beta chain is drawn from a study of blood T cell repertoires in COVID-19. Study at large: Samples came from the United States, Italy and Spain, spanning acute and convalescent COVID-19. Sample material is recorded as cDNA or gDNA derived from T cells, B-cell-depleted T cells, or PBMCs.

In the original workflow: It was from reference gene primer amplification that nucleated cell counts were estimated. The table came from immunoSEQ multiplex PCR; TCRdb's copy has only in-frame clones and leaves some out. V, J and clone size are taken as reported in that table, and D and trimming were inferred from the DNA itself. The table includes 130,000 to 150,000 clones, approximately 85% detected once. Germline lookup yields CDR1 SGDLS and CDR2 YYNGEE. The V segment lost 3 bases and the J segment 5 bases; nucleotides outside the gene matches: 8. This CDR3 has 15 amino acids. The specimen was peripheral blood. The source of this sequence is a woman aged 60-75 years with COVID-19, enrolled during active disease. The rearrangement joins TRBV9 to TRBJ1-5; 7 bases are a match to TRBD1. The CDR3 nucleotides are TGTGCCAGCAGCGAGGCAGGGGGAAGGGATCAGCCCCAGCATTTT. It yields the protein CASSEAGGRDQPQHF.